Sequencing of this T cell receptor beta chain was carried out in a study of blood T cells in healthy people across ages. General observations from the study: Significant beta diversity loss was already apparent by age approximately 40, declining roughly linearly. Bulk PBMC profiling left naive and antigen-experienced comparisons inconclusive.

J lost 6 bases, V lost 5 bases, and 4 bases had no gene match. CDR3 size: 13 residues. Extraction yielded at least 5 micrograms of total RNA per sample. Note on this clonotype: As yet, its antigen is unknown.

For the second PCR, which ran for about 7 to 11 cycles, a sample-barcoded 5' primer and a J-beta primer mix were used. TCRdb passed the 5' RACE reads through MiXCR, listing each CDR3 protein once. Of hundreds of thousands of distinct CDR3 sequences listed, approximately 49% were seen once; the top ten hold roughly 30%. The TCR comes from an older woman in good health. This sequence joins TRBV12-3 or TRBV12-4 and TRBJ1-5, with 7 bases that match TRBD1. The sample was blood. Here the CDR3 reads CASSRDRVQPQHF. CDR3 DNA: TGTGCCAGCAGTCGCGACAGGGTTCAGCCCCAGCATTTT.